This T cell receptor beta chain was profiled in a study of blood T cells in healthy people across ages (dated by TCRdb to the mid-2010s). Study-wide context: In model experiments, roughly one uniquely barcoded TCR beta cDNA molecule per two T cells was captured by template switching. Age-related changes in TCR beta repertoire diversity were measured in the study by deep sequencing normalized with unique cDNA molecular identifiers. Using the same blood draw, the study looked at two additional independent replicas of 1 million unique cDNA reads for two donors, one aged 18 to 30 and the other aged 80 or older. To avoid experimental bias, donors of different ages were randomly spread across the sequencing lanes. The donors were divided into four age groups: young (average approximately 16 years), middle-aged (about 39), aged (about 60) and long-lived (82).

Library creation used 5' RACE. The sequencer listed for this sample is Illumina HiSeq 2500. A second PCR of 7 to 11 cycles was performed with a sample-barcoded 5' primer and a J-beta primer mix. A unique molecular identifier was introduced onto each TCR beta cDNA molecule by a template-switch 5' adaptor carrying 12 random nucleotides. Each sample yielded at least 2.5 million CDR3-containing paired-end reads. All of the RNA was converted into first-strand cDNA using the Mint cDNA synthesis kit, with a TRBC-specific oligonucleotide serving as the primer. After uracil-DNA glycosylase treatment, a first 18-cycle PCR used universal primers M1SS and BC2_uni_R on all cDNA. Under the source paper's analysis protocol: Each sample was normalized by randomly selecting 1 million high-quality reads, each carrying a distinct molecular identifier. Reads with shared molecular identifiers were discarded instead of being binned into consensus sequences. MiTCR, with a Q25 quality threshold and the strictest error-elimination algorithm, was used for CDR3 identification, clonotype clustering and error correction. A nonparametric unseen species model with Euler transformation was used to estimate a lower bound on total TCR beta diversity. TCRdb reworked the public reads: Q25 trimming with fastp, MiXCR clone assembly, productive beta chains retained. One record per CDR3 amino acid sequence lists the most common genes and DNA. What appears here as the V and J calls and clone size reflects TCRdb's work, not the paper's. The sample table contains more than 650,000 distinct CDR3 sequences; only one count was recorded for roughly 50% of them. The ten largest account for roughly two fifths of the sample.

The investigation overall reported the following: Compared with the aged group, the long-lived group had more naive CD4+ T cells, fewer expanded clones and increased TCR diversity, suggesting age selection. Because the CMV infection status of the donors was unknown, age-related changes in expanded clonotypes may potentially have been confounded. Observed TCR beta diversity correlated strongly with the percentage of naive T cells measured by flow cytometry. Since profiling was done on bulk unsorted PBMCs, naive and antigen-experienced compartments could not be conclusively compared. Estimates of total diversity based on one million sequenced T cells were considered lower bounds and underestimates. Observed TCR beta diversity per million T cells fell roughly linearly with age, and a significant reduction was already apparent by age around 39.

Systemically healthy Caucasian individuals from Russia, around 39 in total and aged about 6 to 95 years, were included as donors. About 10 milliliters of peripheral blood were collected from each donor into EDTA-treated Vacutainer tubes. Ficoll-Paque density-gradient centrifugation was used to isolate PBMCs, with at least 6.5 million per sample. Trizol reagent was used to extract total RNA from the PBMCs, yielding at least 6 micrograms per sample. For every donor, an aliquot of PBMCs went through flow cytometry to measure the percentages of naive CD45RAhigh/CD27high T cells. Remarks on this clonotype: This receptor's antigen is unknown. No base quality information exists; no much larger clone differs at one position.

The sequence derives from a man older than 75 in good health. Sequencing was done on a sample of blood.

DNA sequence: TGTGCCAGCAGTGAAGCGCTCCGACAGGGAAGGATCGAGCAGTACTTC. It encodes CASSEALRQGRIEQYF. The chain is made from TRBV2 and TRBJ2-7; TRBD1 agrees with 7 junctional bases. Relative to germline, V is missing 0 bases and J is missing 6 bases, with 11 bases of the junction outside any gene match. The CDR1 and CDR2 encoded by the germline V gene are SNHLY and FYNNEI. Counted from cysteine to phenylalanine, this CDR3 has 16 amino acids. The DNA shown is the 48-base CDR3, in frame from base 1.